This passage covers 27 T cell receptor beta chains from one sample sequenced in a study of shared T cell receptors in the human thymus. This table comes from immunoSEQ multiplex PCR, and its TCRdb copy is limited to in-frame clones, with some not included. The repertoire holds about 660,000 clones, with more than 75% as singletons. These same data were also listed under a study on human thymus T cells.

The sequenced sample consisted of thymocytes. These receptors came from a boy less than two years old with a congenital heart defect.

The chain has TRBV10-3 and TRBJ1-4; D is undetermined. The CDR3 loop spans 13 amino acids. Germline V gene lookup returns CDR1 ENHRY and CDR2 SYGVKD. The V and J ends lost 4 bases and 8 bases respectively, with 11 bases between them. The CDR3 DNA reads TGTGCCATCAGTGTCGGGGTTAAGGAAAAACTGTTTTTT. Protein sequence: CAISVGVKEKLFF.

CDR3 in DNA: TGCAGCGCCCTGACTAGCGGGAGGAACACCGGGGAGCTGTTTTTT. Its protein is CSALTSGRNTGELFF. The rearrangement uses TRBV29-1 and TRBJ2-2, with 12 bases identical to TRBD2. Unmatched junction bases numbered 4, after V lost 7 bases and J lost 1 base. Germline CDR1 and CDR2: SQVTM and ANQGSEA. This CDR3 contains 15 residues.

J is TRBJ2-1 and V is TRBV9; a possible D gene is TRBD2 (5 bases). Germline CDR1 reads SGDLS; CDR2 reads YYNGEE. This CDR3 has 16 amino acids. V gave up 4 bases and J gave up 8 bases, with 22 bases separating them. The CDR3 nucleotides are TGTGCCAGCAGCCCTAATACTGCGGGCCCCTGGGATGAGCAGTTCTTC. Amino acids: CASSPNTAGPWDEQFF.

The chain is built from TRBV15 and TRBJ1-5, with 10 bases matching TRBD1. Per germline, CDR1 LNHNV and CDR2 YYDKDF (reference sequence). The J segment lost 0 bases and the V segment lost 4 bases, leaving 9 bases of the junction unmatched. CDR3 size: 18 residues. The CDR3, as DNA: TGTGCCACCAGCACCTCGGACAGGGGGGGTTATAGCAATCAGCCCCAGCATTTT. Translated, it gives CATSTSDRGGYSNQPQHF.

This clone was found once. The chain has TRBV7-8 and TRBJ2-5, with 9 bases matching TRBD1. The CDR3 has 15 amino acids. J lost 5 bases, V lost 1 base, and 5 bases had no gene match. Germline V gene data show CDR1 as SGHVS and CDR2 as FQNEAQ. The CDR3 spells CASSLVRTGAETQYF. CDR3 nucleotides: TGTGCCAGCAGCTTAGTAAGGACAGGGGCGGAGACCCAGTACTTC.

The chain combines TRBV6-1 with TRBJ1-4, with 10 bases fitting TRBD1. The junction had 5 bases not matched to a gene; V was cut back by 1 base and J by 0 bases. The V gene's germline CDR1 is MNHNS and CDR2 SASEGT. This CDR3 is built from 18 residues. Written as DNA, the CDR3 is TGTGCCAGCAGTGAAGACGGGACAGGGGCTTCAACTAATGAAAAACTGTTTTTT. Translating it yields CASSEDGTGASTNEKLFF.

The chain is built from TRBV15 and TRBJ1-5, with TRBD1 matching over 11 bases. V was pared by 1 base and J by 6 bases, with 8 bases of the junction left unmatched. Per germline, CDR1 LNHNV and CDR2 YYDKDF (reference sequence). The CDR3 has 17 residues. This CDR3 is CATSRVRTGGFGQPQHF. CDR3 DNA sequence: TGTGCCACCAGCAGAGTGAGGACAGGGGGCTTCGGTCAGCCCCAGCATTTT.

The chain combines TRBV10-3 with TRBJ2-1; D is perhaps TRBD2 (6 bases). The V gene's germline CDR1 is ENHRY and CDR2 SYGVKD. There are 18 residues in the CDR3. With 5 bases removed from V and 1 base from J, the gap between germline ends came to 21 bases. The chain's CDR3 is CAISSRVGGTGSYNEQFF. The CDR3, as DNA: TGTGCCATCAGTTCCCGAGTGGGCGGGACGGGATCCTACAATGAGCAGTTCTTC.

This chain joins TRBV7-8 and TRBJ2-7; weak D call: TRBD1 (6 bases). The germline V and J ends were trimmed by 5 bases and 0 bases, with 29 bases remaining between them. Germline V gives CDR1 SGHVS, CDR2 FQNEAQ. This CDR3 has 20 residues. CDR3 sequence (DNA): TGTGCCAGCAGCCTTAAACAGGGCAAGCCCTCATACGGAATCTCCTACGAGCAGTACTTC. Amino acid sequence: CASSLKQGKPSYGISYEQYF.

The rearrangement uses TRBV2 and TRBJ2-3, with 9 bases identical to TRBD2. This CDR3 has 16 amino acids. V lost 1 base and J lost 6; bases outside the gene matches: 8. Germline V gene lookup returns CDR1 SNHLY and CDR2 FYNNEI. In nucleotides, the CDR3 is TGTGCCAGCAGTGAAGGGGGCGGGGGGGGCCAGGATACGCAGTATTTT. It encodes CASSEGGGGGQDTQYF.

The chain uses TRBV5-5 and TRBJ1-3, with 8 positions matching TRBD1. After removal of 4 bases from V and 1 base from J, the junction contained 13 bases not matched to a gene. The CDR3 has 18 residues. Germline V gives CDR1 SGHKS, CDR2 YYEKEE (reference sequence). Here the CDR3 DNA reads TGTGCCAGCAGCGGGGGACAGGTCATCGGCCAGTCTGGAAACACCATATATTTT. This encodes CASSGGQVIGQSGNTIYF.

This clone showed up just a few times. This chain joins TRBV4-3 and TRBJ2-1; D not certain. The CDR3 extends over 16 amino acids. The germline gives CDR1 LGHNA, CDR2 YSLEER. Trimming took 0 bases from V and 4 from J, leaving 13 bases between them. This CDR3 reads CASSQESSRTYNEQFF. CDR3 in DNA: TGCGCCAGCAGCCAAGAATCCTCGCGCACTTACAATGAGCAGTTCTTC.

Of note for this clone: In the same sample, other DNA sequences code for this CDR3. This chain uses TRBV28 with TRBJ1-5; 8 bases are shared with TRBD1. The junction had 1 base not matched to a gene; V was cut back by 2 bases and J by 4 bases. This CDR3 has 14 residues. Germline-derived CDR1 and CDR2 are MDHEN and SYDVKM. Written as DNA, the CDR3 is TGTGCCAGCAGTTTAAGACAGGGGAATCAGCCCCAGCATTTT. Residues: CASSLRQGNQPQHF.

The chain is built from TRBV19 and TRBJ2-2, with 8 bases matching TRBD2. Germline loops: CDR1 LNHDA, CDR2 SQIVND (reference sequence). This CDR3 comprises 15 residues. V lost 6 bases, J lost 6 bases, and 9 bases stayed unmatched. CDR3 sequence reads: CASSGLASPAGELFF. The CDR3 nucleotides are TGTGCCAGTAGCGGACTAGCCTCCCCGGCCGGGGAGCTGTTTTTT.

The chain recombines TRBV28 with TRBJ2-7; 8 nucleotides match TRBD1. This CDR3 comprises 17 residues. Germline trimming cut 6 bases from V and 0 bases from J; bases unmatched to any gene: 13. Per the germline V gene, CDR1 is MDHEN and CDR2 is SYDVKM. CDR3 sequence reads: CASSPRDRRQSSYEQYF. The CDR3 bases are TGTGCCAGCAGCCCCCGGGACAGGCGCCAGAGCTCCTACGAGCAGTACTTC.

J is TRBJ2-7 and V is TRBV11-3, with 8 bases that match TRBD2. The CDR3 runs 16 residues. Germline assignment: CDR1 SGHNT and CDR2 YENEEA. V was pared by 6 bases and J by 2 bases, with 12 bases of the junction left unmatched. The CDR3 sequence: CASSRRKREQAYEQYF. CDR3 coding DNA: TGTGCCAGCAGTCGTAGGAAGCGGGAGCAGGCCTACGAGCAGTACTTC.

The chain combines TRBV6-5 with TRBJ2-7; D may be TRBD1 (5 bases). The CDR3 is made up of 14 amino acids. The germline CDR1 and CDR2 sequences are MNHEY and SVGAGI. Trimming left V 4 bases short and J 5 bases short, with 15 bases between. For the CDR3, the DNA is TGTGCCAGCAGTTCCCCTGGGGCGCTGGACGAGCAGTACTTC. Translating gives CASSSPGALDEQYF.

V usage is TRBV27 and J usage is TRBJ2-7; maybe TRBD1 (5 bases). Trimming removed 2 bases from V and 3 bases from J, with 20 bases in between. Germline V gene data show CDR1 as MNHEY and CDR2 as SMNVEV (reference sequence). The CDR3 covers 17 residues. The CDR3 bases are TGTGCCAGCAGTTTAGGGTTGTCGTGGCAGGGAAACTACGAGCAGTACTTC. It codes for CASSLGLSWQGNYEQYF.

The gene calls are TRBV27 and TRBJ2-7; the D gene is possibly TRBD2 (5 bases). This CDR3 has 15 amino acids. V was shortened by 5 bases and J by 3 bases, with 17 bases between the two germline ends. The V gene's germline CDR1 is MNHEY and CDR2 SMNVEV (reference sequence). The CDR3 region is CASSKVGVKFYEQYF. As DNA, the CDR3 is TGTGCCAGCAGTAAGGTGGGAGTTAAGTTCTACGAGCAGTACTTC.

The sample holds a few counts of this clone. The chain links TRBV5-6 to TRBJ2-2; D might be TRBD2 (6 bases). V was clipped by 4 bases and J by 5 bases, with 6 bases between them. CDR1 and CDR2 (germline): SGHDT, YYEEEE. The CDR3 covers 12 residues. The CDR3 DNA is TGTGCCAGCAGCCGGGGGACCGGGGAGCTGTTTTTT. As protein: CASSRGTGELFF.

This chain links TRBV6-1 with TRBJ2-5; 9 bases align to TRBD1. Germline V gene sequence: CDR1 MNHNS, CDR2 SASEGT. There are 13 residues in the CDR3. V shed 6 bases, J shed 8 bases, and the junction held 7 bases outside the gene matches. The CDR3 region is CASRDPGQGTQYF. DNA for the CDR3: TGTGCCAGCAGGGATCCGGGACAGGGAACCCAGTACTTC.

This clone came up once. The chain links TRBV4-3 to TRBJ1-2, with 8 bases matching TRBD1. The CDR3 sequence is 20 residues long. Per the germline V gene, CDR1 is LGHNA and CDR2 is YSLEER. V lost 2 bases and J lost 0; bases outside the gene matches: 17. The CDR3 region is CASSQSQGARPTHPNYGYTF. DNA of the CDR3: TGCGCCAGCAGCCAATCCCAGGGGGCCAGACCCACTCACCCTAACTATGGCTACACCTTC.

The rearrangement uses TRBV6-1 and TRBJ2-7; TRBD1 aligns across 7 bases. Trimming removed 6 bases from V and 2 bases from J; junction bases left unmatched: 7. From germline, CDR1 is MNHNS and CDR2 SASEGT. CDR3 size: 14 residues. CDR3 amino acids: CASRTDRAPYEQYF. Here the CDR3 DNA reads TGTGCCAGCAGGACCGACAGGGCCCCCTACGAGCAGTACTTC.

The rearrangement joins TRBV27 to TRBJ2-1; 8 bases are shared with TRBD1. Germline V CDR1 and CDR2: MNHEY, SMNVEV (reference sequence). V was clipped by 2 bases and J by 9 bases; unmatched bases: 3. The CDR3 is 13 residues long. CDR3 amino acids: CASSLNRGAEQFF. CDR3 bases: TGTGCCAGCAGTTTAAACAGGGGGGCTGAGCAGTTCTTC.

The CDR3 DNA reads as TGTGCCAGCAGCTGGGACGGGGGGCCAGAGACCCAGTACTTC. Residues: CASSWDGGPETQYF. The chain carries TRBV7-6 and TRBJ2-5; weak D call: TRBD2 (7 bases). The V and J ends lost 4 bases and 4 bases respectively, with 13 bases between them. The CDR3 has 14 residues. Germline CDR1 reads SGHVS; CDR2 reads FNYEAQ. The variable domain in full, completed from reference TRBV7-6 and TRBJ2-5, reads GAGVSQSPRYKVTKRGQDVALRCDPISGHVSLYWYRQALGQGPEFLTYFNYEAQQDKSGLPNDRFSAERPEGSISTLTIQRTEQRDSAMYRCASSWDGGPETQYFGPGTRLLVL.

This clone was seen a single time. V and J are TRBV10-3 and TRBJ2-7; 8 bases are shared with TRBD1. CDR3 length: 15 residues. J was trimmed by 0 bases and V by 10 bases; bases with no gene match: 11. Germline V gene sequence: CDR1 ENHRY, CDR2 SYGVKD. CDR3 nucleotide sequence: TGTGCCACCTTACCAGGGGGCGCCACCTCCTACGAGCAGTACTTC. Translation: CATLPGGATSYEQYF.

This clone was found once. The rearrangement uses TRBV7-9 and TRBJ2-7; the D gene is possibly TRBD2 (5 bases). Germline values: CDR1 SEHNR, CDR2 FQNEAQ (reference sequence). Trimming took off 5 bases at V and 0 bases at J, with 14 bases between the two ends. The CDR3 is 15 residues long. CDR3 sequence (DNA): TGTGCCAGCAGCCCGGGTGGGCGGGCCTCCTACGAGCAGTACTTC. Translating it yields CASSPGGRASYEQYF.